A single T cell receptor (beta chain) is shown here with its context. These data belong to a study of blood T cell repertoires in COVID-19. Whole-study context: Acute and convalescent COVID-19 specimens originated in the United States, Italy and Spain.

Authors' data handling: Amplified reference gene primers provided the basis for estimating nucleated cell counts. Clones were sequenced by immunoSEQ multiplex PCR, and TCRdb holds only the in-frame ones, with some missing. V and J calls and clone size are as listed in that table; D and trimming were resolved from the DNA. Among 150,000 or so clones listed, roughly 86% were seen once. Input material: peripheral blood. The TCR was taken from a woman aged 70-85 years with COVID-19, enrolled during active disease.

The CDR3 is CASSVFRGGEQYF. In nucleotides, the CDR3 is TGTGCCAGCAGCGTCTTTCGGGGAGGCGAGCAGTACTTC. V is TRBV7-2 and J is TRBJ2-7; TRBD2 might be the D (6 bases). Trimming cost V 5 bases and J 6 bases, with 14 bases left between them. The CDR3 extends over 13 amino acids. The germline V gene has CDR1 SGHTA and CDR2 FQGNSA.